These T cell receptor beta chains were read from a single sample in a study of blood T cell repertoires in COVID-19. Produced via immunoSEQ multiplex PCR; TCRdb's table is partial and in-frame only. This sample has roughly 150,000 clones, with approximately 83% found just once. The material sequenced was peripheral blood. These receptors all stem from a man in his 70s with active or convalescent COVID-19. Both conserved end residues are part of each CDR3. The order of the fields is clone size, J gene, V gene, D gene, CDR3 protein, CDR3 DNA. The D gene is left open where the match is weak. Size is stated for part of the rows, as once, few or many counts, or as a class when the clone is expanded.

. TRBJ2-7 TRBV18 . CASPSGTHKTYEQYF TGTGCCAGCCCGTCCGGGACTCACAAAACCTACGAGCAGTACTTC
. TRBJ2-3 TRBV15 TRBD2 CATSRDGVAGSTDTQYF TGTGCCACCAGCAGAGATGGAGTAGCGGGAAGCACAGATACGCAGTATTTT
. TRBJ1-3 TRBV18 . CASSPQAQLGPGNTIYF TGTGCCAGCTCACCACAAGCACAGTTGGGTCCTGGAAACACCATATATTTT
. TRBJ1-1 TRBV18 . CASSPIQTGRNTEAFF TGTGCCAGCTCACCAATCCAGACAGGAAGGAACACTGAAGCTTTCTTT
once TRBJ2-7 TRBV7-6 TRBD2 CASSPRGGWEQYF TGTGCCAGCAGCCCCCGGGGGGGTTGGGAGCAGTACTTC
. TRBJ2-2 TRBV28 . CASSLFARANTGELFF TGTGCCAGCAGTTTATTTGCCAGGGCGAACACCGGGGAGCTGTTTTTT
. TRBJ2-3 TRBV11-3 . CASSLRRGGTDTQYF TGTGCCAGCAGCTTAAGGAGGGGGGGAACAGATACGCAGTATTTT
. TRBJ2-2 TRBV2 . CASSRQGSTGELFF TGTGCCAGCAGCAGGCAGGGGTCCACCGGGGAGCTGTTTTTT
. TRBJ2-5 TRBV18 . CASSRVSQETQYF TGTGCCAGCTCCAGGGTTTCCCAAGAGACCCAGTACTTC
. TRBJ2-1 TRBV10-1 . CASSGLLGSYNEQFF TGCGCCAGCAGTGGCCTCCTAGGTTCCTACAATGAGCAGTTCTTC
. TRBJ1-6 TRBV5-1 . CASSLRGGGSPLHF TGCGCCAGCAGCTTGAGAGGGGGGGGTTCACCCCTCCACTTT
. TRBJ2-2 TRBV5-5 TRBD1 CASSLVDRANTGELFF TGTGCCAGCAGCTTGGTGGACAGGGCGAACACCGGGGAGCTGTTTTTT